The present T cell receptor (beta chain) was sequenced within a study of cytomegalovirus exposure and HLA in healthy donors. The PCR used 60 Vbeta and 13 Jbeta primers. TCRdb's copy holds only in-frame clones and misses some; the assay was immunoSEQ multiplex PCR. The sample carries hundreds of thousands of clones, about three quarters recorded once. Overall study findings and caveats: Looking again later, the authors saw that most CMV-associated TCR beta chains seemed HLA-restricted. Later on, a genetic analysis was performed. It linked a missense variant in DCLRE1C with V- and J-gene trimming of TCR beta. HLA allele associations emerged for 17,000 or so TCR beta sequences in a later analysis, at 0.05 false discovery rate.

Remarks on this clone: Its antigen is not known.

The TCR was taken from a woman in her sixties or seventies in good health and CMV-seropositive. Sequencing was done on a sample of PBMCs.

The CDR3 loop is CASSLGTTQETQYF. The CDR3 DNA reads TGTGCCAGCAGCTTGGGCACAACTCAAGAGACCCAGTACTTC. J is TRBJ2-5 and V is TRBV7-7; D ambiguous. This CDR3 spans 14 amino acids. Germline loops: CDR1 SSHAT, CDR2 FNYEAQ (reference sequence). Trimming pared 3 bases from V and 2 bases from J, leaving 10 bases between.